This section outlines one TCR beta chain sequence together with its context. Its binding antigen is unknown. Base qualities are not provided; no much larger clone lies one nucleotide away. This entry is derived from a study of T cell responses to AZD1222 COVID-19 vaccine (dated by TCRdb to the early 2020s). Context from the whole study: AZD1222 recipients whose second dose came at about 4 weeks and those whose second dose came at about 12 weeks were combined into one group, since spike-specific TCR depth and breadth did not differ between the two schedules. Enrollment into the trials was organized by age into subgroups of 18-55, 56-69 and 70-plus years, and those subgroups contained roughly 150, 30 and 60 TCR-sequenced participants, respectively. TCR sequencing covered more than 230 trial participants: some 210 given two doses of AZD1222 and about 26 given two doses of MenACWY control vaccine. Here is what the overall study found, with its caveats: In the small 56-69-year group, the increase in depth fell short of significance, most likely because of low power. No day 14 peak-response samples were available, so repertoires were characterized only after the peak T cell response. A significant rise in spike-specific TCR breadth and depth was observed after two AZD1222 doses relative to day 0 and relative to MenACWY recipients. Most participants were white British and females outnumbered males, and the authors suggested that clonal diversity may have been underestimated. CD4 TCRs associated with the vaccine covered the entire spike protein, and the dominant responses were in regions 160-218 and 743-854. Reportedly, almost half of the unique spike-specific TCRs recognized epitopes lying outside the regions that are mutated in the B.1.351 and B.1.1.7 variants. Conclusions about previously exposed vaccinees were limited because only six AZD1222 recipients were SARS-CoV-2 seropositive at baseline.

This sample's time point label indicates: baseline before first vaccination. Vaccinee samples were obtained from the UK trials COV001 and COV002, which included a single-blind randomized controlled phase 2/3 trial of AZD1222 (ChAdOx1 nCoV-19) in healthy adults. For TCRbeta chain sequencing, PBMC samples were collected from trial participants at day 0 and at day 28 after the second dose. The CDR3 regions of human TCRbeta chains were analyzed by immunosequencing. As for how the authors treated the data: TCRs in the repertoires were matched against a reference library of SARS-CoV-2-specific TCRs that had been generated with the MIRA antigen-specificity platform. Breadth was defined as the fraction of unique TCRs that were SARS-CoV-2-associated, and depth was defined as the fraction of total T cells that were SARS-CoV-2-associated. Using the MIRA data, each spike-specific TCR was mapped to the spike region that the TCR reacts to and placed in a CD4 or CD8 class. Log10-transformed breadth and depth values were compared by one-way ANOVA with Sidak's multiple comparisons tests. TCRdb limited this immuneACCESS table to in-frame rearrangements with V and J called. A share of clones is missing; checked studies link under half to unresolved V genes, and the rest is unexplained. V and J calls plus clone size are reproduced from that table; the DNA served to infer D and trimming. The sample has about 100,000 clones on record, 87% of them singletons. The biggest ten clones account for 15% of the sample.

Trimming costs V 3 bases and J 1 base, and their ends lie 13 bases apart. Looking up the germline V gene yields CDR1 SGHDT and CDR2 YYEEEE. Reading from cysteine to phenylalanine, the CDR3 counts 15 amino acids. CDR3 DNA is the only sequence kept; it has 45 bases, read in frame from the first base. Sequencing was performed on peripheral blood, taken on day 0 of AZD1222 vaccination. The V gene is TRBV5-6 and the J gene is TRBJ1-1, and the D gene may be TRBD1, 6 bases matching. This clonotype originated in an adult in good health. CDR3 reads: CASSSLGAQNTEAFF. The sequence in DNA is TGTGCCAGCAGCTCGTTGGGGGCACAGAACACTGAAGCTTTCTTT. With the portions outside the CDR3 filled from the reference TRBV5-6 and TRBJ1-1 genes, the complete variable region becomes DAGVTQSPTHLIKTRGQQVTLRCSPKSGHDTVSWYQQALGQGPQFIFQYYEEEERQRGNFPDRFSGHQFPNYSSELNVNALLLGDSALYLCASSSLGAQNTEAFFGQGTRLTVV.